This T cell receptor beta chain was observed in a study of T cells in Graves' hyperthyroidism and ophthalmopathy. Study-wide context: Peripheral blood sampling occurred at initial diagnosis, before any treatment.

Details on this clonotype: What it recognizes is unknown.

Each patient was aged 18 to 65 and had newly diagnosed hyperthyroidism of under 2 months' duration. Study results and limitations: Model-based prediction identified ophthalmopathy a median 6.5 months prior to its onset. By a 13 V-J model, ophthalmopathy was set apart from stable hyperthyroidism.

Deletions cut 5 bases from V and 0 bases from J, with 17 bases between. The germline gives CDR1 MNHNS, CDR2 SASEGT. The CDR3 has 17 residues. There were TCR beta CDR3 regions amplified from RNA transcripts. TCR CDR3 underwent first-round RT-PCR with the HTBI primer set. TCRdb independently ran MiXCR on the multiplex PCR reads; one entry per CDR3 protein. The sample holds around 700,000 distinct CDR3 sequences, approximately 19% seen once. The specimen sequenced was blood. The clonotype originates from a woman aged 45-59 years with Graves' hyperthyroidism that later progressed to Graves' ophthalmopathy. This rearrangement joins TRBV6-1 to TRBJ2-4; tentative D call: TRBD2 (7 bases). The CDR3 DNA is TGTGCCAGCAGTCAACGAGGGGGGGGGGGAGCCAAAAACATTCAGTACTTC. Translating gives CASSQRGGGGAKNIQYF.